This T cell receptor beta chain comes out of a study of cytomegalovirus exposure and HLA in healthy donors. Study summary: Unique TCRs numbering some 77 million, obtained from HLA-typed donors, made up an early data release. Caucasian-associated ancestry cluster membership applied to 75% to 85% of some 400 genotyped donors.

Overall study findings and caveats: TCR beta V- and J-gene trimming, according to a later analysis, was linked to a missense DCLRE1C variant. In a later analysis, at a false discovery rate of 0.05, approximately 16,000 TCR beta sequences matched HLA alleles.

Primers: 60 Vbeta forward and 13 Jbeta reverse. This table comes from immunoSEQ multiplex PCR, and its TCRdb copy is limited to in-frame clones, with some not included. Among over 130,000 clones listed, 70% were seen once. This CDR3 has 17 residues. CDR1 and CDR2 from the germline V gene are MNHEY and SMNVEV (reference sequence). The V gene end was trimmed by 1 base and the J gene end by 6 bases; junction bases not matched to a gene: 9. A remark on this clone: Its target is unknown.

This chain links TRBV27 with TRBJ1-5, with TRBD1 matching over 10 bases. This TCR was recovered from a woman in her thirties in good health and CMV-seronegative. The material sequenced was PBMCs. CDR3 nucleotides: TGTGCCAGCAGTTTATATTATGGGACAGGGGTGGGTCAGCCCCAGCATTTT. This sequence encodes CASSLYYGTGVGQPQHF.